What follows is one TCR beta chain and its context. Assay: immunoSEQ multiplex PCR; the TCRdb copy retains only in-frame clones and omits some. The table includes 300,000 to 400,000 clones, over 90% detected once. As to time point: blood from clinic visit 5 months post-surgery; TSC patient then seizure free. Sequencing was limited to surgery cases with top T cell transcript signatures in brain tissue. The data stem from a study of brain T cells in children with intractable seizures. Per the germline V gene, CDR1 is LGHNA and CDR2 is YNFKEQ. CDR3 length equals 20 residues. V was cut by 1 base and J by 1 base, with 22 bases left in between.

The chain is built from TRBV4-2 and TRBJ2-2; D uncertain. The sample consisted of peripheral blood, taken roughly 5 months after surgery. This receptor was identified in a boy under three years old with tuberous sclerosis and intractable seizures. This CDR3 reads CASSQALPRREYLNTGELFF. The DNA of the CDR3 is TGTGCCAGCAGCCAAGCTCTACCCCGTCGTGAGTACCTGAACACCGGGGAGCTGTTTTTT.